This entry is about one T cell receptor (beta chain). Its antigen remains unknown. One end of the junction varies from germline; a read error may be responsible. The PCR contained 60 Vbeta and 13 Jbeta primers. This table comes from immunoSEQ multiplex PCR, and its TCRdb copy is limited to in-frame clones, with some not included. The sample has some 140,000 clones, around four fifths seen once. Germline-derived CDR1 and CDR2 are SEHNR and FQNEAQ (reference sequence). The CDR3 spans 12 residues. The sample is drawn from a study of cytomegalovirus exposure and HLA in healthy donors. Study results and limitations: A later analysis showed HLA-associated TCR beta chains outstripping equally common others in clonal expansion.

The chain carries TRBV7-9 and TRBJ1-2; tentatively, D is TRBD1 (6 bases). This TCR was recovered from a man aged 25-40 years in good health. The sequencing sample was made of PBMCs. CDR3: CSSSPRDNGYTF. The CDR3 DNA is TGTTCCAGCAGCCCCCGGGACAATGGCTACACCTTC.